The TCR beta chain under discussion was sequenced for a study of blood T cell repertoires in COVID-19. Overall study context: The analysed material was cDNA or gDNA that came from T cells, B-cell-depleted T cells, or PBMCs.

In the original workflow: Amplifying reference gene primers gave estimates of nucleated cell counts. Sequenced by immunoSEQ multiplex PCR; TCRdb stores in-frame clones only, minus some. Clone size and V and J calls were adopted from that table, with D and trimming inferred from the DNA. The sample carries 120,000 to 150,000 clones, approximately 84% recorded once. Germline-derived CDR1 and CDR2 are ENHRY and SYGVKD. This CDR3 comprises 15 residues. V shed 3 bases and J 1 base; nucleotides not matched to a gene: 4. V gene TRBV10-3 combines with J gene TRBJ2-3; TRBD1 matches at 7 bases. The specimen sequenced was peripheral blood. The receptor comes from a human donor with acute or convalescent COVID-19. The donor label of this sample is uncertain. The CDR3 DNA reads TGTGCCATCAGTGACCCGGGACAGCGCACAGATACGCAGTATTTT. Protein: CAISDPGQRTDTQYF.